These T cell receptor beta chains were read from a single sample in a study of blood T cells in healthy people across ages. TCRdb recomputed calls from the 5' RACE reads with MiXCR, one row per CDR3 protein. Of some 1,000,000 distinct CDR3 sequences listed, under 30% are singletons. These data also featured in a second study, about T cells of mothers and their children.

Sample: blood. These receptors all stem from a girl aged 2-9 years in good health. Each CDR3 is given with its conserved first and last residue. Fields, in order: clone size, CDR3 length, V gene, J gene, D gene, CDR3 protein, CDR3 DNA. A D gene is named only where the DNA matches it firmly. The size field is filled for only some rows; it gives once, few, many or a size class.

abundance: NA
len: 15
v_gene: TRBV20-1
j_gene: TRBJ2-7
d_gene: TRBD1
CDR3aa: CSADPRDRGTNEQYF
CDR3nt: TGCAGTGCCGATCCACGTGACAGGGGGACGAACGAGCAGTACTTC

abundance: NA
len: 11
v_gene: TRBV29-1
j_gene: TRBJ1-1
d_gene: NA
CDR3aa: CSVGIRTEAFF
CDR3nt: TGCAGCGTGGGAATTAGGACTGAAGCTTTCTTT

abundance: NA
len: 14
v_gene: TRBV20-1
j_gene: TRBJ2-3
d_gene: NA
CDR3aa: CSALVTAYTDTQYF
CDR3nt: TGCAGTGCTCTCGTGACAGCTTACACAGATACGCAGTATTTT

abundance: NA
len: 15
v_gene: TRBV11-1
j_gene: TRBJ2-2
d_gene: NA
CDR3aa: CASSLLVRGPGELFF
CDR3nt: TGTGCCAGCAGCTTACTAGTTAGAGGTCCCGGGGAGCTGTTTTTT

abundance: NA
len: 16
v_gene: TRBV28
j_gene: TRBJ2-1
d_gene: NA
CDR3aa: CASGLRTLAPYNEQFF
CDR3nt: TGTGCCAGCGGACTTAGGACCCTCGCCCCCTACAATGAGCAGTTCTTC

abundance: NA
len: 15
v_gene: TRBV13
j_gene: TRBJ1-1
d_gene: NA
CDR3aa: CASSLPGGSNTEAFF
CDR3nt: TGTGCCAGCAGCTTACCGGGTGGATCGAACACTGAAGCTTTCTTT

abundance: few
len: 13
v_gene: TRBV10-2
j_gene: TRBJ2-7
d_gene: NA
CDR3aa: CASSGPTPYEQYF
CDR3nt: TGCGCCAGCAGCGGACCGACACCCTACGAGCAGTACTTC

abundance: few
len: 15
v_gene: TRBV6-5
j_gene: TRBJ1-3
d_gene: NA
CDR3aa: CASSYRLNTGNTIYF
CDR3nt: TGTGCCAGCAGTTACCGACTAAACACTGGAAACACCATATATTTT

abundance: NA
len: 11
v_gene: TRBV7-9
j_gene: TRBJ2-1
d_gene: NA
CDR3aa: CASSSTHEQFF
CDR3nt: TGTGCCAGCAGCTCTACCCATGAGCAGTTCTTC

abundance: NA
len: 18
v_gene: TRBV10-3
j_gene: TRBJ2-1
d_gene: TRBD2
CDR3aa: CAISEWEKAGGTLDEQFF
CDR3nt: TGTGCCATCAGTGAGTGGGAGAAAGCGGGAGGAACGTTGGATGAGCAGTTCTTC

abundance: few
len: 14
v_gene: TRBV12-3/TRBV12-4
j_gene: TRBJ2-1
d_gene: NA
CDR3aa: CASSFKGGRNEQFF
CDR3nt: TGTGCCAGCAGTTTCAAGGGGGGGAGGAATGAGCAGTTCTTC

abundance: few
len: 18
v_gene: TRBV4-3
j_gene: TRBJ1-2
d_gene: NA
CDR3aa: CTSSQDLRGEVLYYGYTF
CDR3nt: TGCACCAGCAGCCAAGATCTAAGGGGGGAAGTTTTATACTATGGCTACACCTTC

abundance: few
len: 13
v_gene: TRBV27
j_gene: TRBJ2-1
d_gene: TRBD2
CDR3aa: CASSCTSGNEQFF
CDR3nt: TGTGCCAGCAGTTGTACTAGCGGCAATGAGCAGTTCTTC

abundance: NA
len: 16
v_gene: TRBV6-1
j_gene: TRBJ1-3
d_gene: NA
CDR3aa: CASSENPQGRWDTIYF
CDR3nt: TGTGCCAGCAGTGAAAACCCACAGGGTAGATGGGACACCATATATTTT

abundance: NA
len: 16
v_gene: TRBV7-8
j_gene: TRBJ2-1
d_gene: TRBD1
CDR3aa: CASSSAGTGRHNEQFF
CDR3nt: TGTGCCAGCAGCTCCGCGGGGACAGGGAGGCACAATGAGCAGTTCTTC

abundance: few
len: 16
v_gene: TRBV9
j_gene: TRBJ2-3
d_gene: TRBD1
CDR3aa: CASSATGALITDTQYF
CDR3nt: TGTGCCAGCAGCGCGACAGGGGCCTTAATCACAGATACGCAGTATTTT

abundance: NA
len: 16
v_gene: TRBV6-6
j_gene: TRBJ1-2
d_gene: TRBD1
CDR3aa: CASSWFPETGGMGYTF
CDR3nt: TGTGCCAGCAGTTGGTTTCCTGAGACAGGGGGCATGGGCTACACCTTC

abundance: few
len: 13
v_gene: TRBV9
j_gene: TRBJ2-3
d_gene: NA
CDR3aa: CASSVGLGNTQYF
CDR3nt: TGTGCCAGCAGCGTAGGTCTAGGGAATACGCAGTATTTT

abundance: few
len: 16
v_gene: TRBV5-1
j_gene: TRBJ2-2
d_gene: NA
CDR3aa: CASSPEGPENAGELFF
CDR3nt: TGCGCCAGCAGCCCGGAGGGGCCTGAGAACGCCGGGGAGCTGTTTTTT

abundance: NA
len: 15
v_gene: TRBV2
j_gene: TRBJ1-4
d_gene: NA
CDR3aa: CASSEQGHGREKLFF
CDR3nt: TGTGCCAGCAGTGAACAGGGCCACGGACGGGAAAAACTGTTTTTT

abundance: few
len: 12
v_gene: TRBV27
j_gene: TRBJ1-6
d_gene: NA
CDR3aa: CASRLTNSPLHF
CDR3nt: TGTGCCAGCAGACTAACTAATTCACCCCTCCACTTT

abundance: NA
len: 17
v_gene: TRBV12-3/TRBV12-4
j_gene: TRBJ2-7
d_gene: TRBD1
CDR3aa: CASTLLRPGQGFYEQYF
CDR3nt: TGTGCCAGCACCCTCCTCCGACCGGGACAGGGGTTCTACGAGCAGTACTTC

abundance: NA
len: 14
v_gene: TRBV12-3/TRBV12-4
j_gene: TRBJ1-1
d_gene: NA
CDR3aa: CASSLGVGTGAAFF
CDR3nt: TGTGCCAGCAGTTTAGGAGTGGGCACAGGTGCGGCTTTCTTT

abundance: few
len: 14
v_gene: TRBV29-1
j_gene: TRBJ1-2
d_gene: TRBD1
CDR3aa: CSAIRDRENDGYTF
CDR3nt: TGCAGCGCCATCCGGGACAGGGAGAACGATGGCTACACCTTC

abundance: NA
len: 17
v_gene: TRBV20-1
j_gene: TRBJ2-7
d_gene: TRBD2
CDR3aa: CSARPTGTSGVGYEQYF
CDR3nt: TGCAGTGCTAGACCAACAGGGACTAGCGGGGTGGGCTACGAGCAGTACTTC

abundance: NA
len: 15
v_gene: TRBV4-2
j_gene: TRBJ2-3
d_gene: NA
CDR3aa: CASSQRVGSTDTQYF
CDR3nt: TGTGCCAGCAGCCAAAGAGTGGGCAGCACAGATACGCAGTATTTT

abundance: NA
len: 19
v_gene: TRBV27
j_gene: TRBJ2-6
d_gene: NA
CDR3aa: CASSPLFVPNLAGANVLTF
CDR3nt: TGTGCCAGCAGTCCTCTTTTCGTCCCCAATCTGGCAGGGGCCAACGTCCTGACTTTC

abundance: few
len: 14
v_gene: TRBV28
j_gene: TRBJ1-5
d_gene: NA
CDR3aa: CASNLRGYNQPQHF
CDR3nt: TGTGCCAGCAACCTCCGGGGGTACAATCAGCCCCAGCATTTT

abundance: NA
len: 13
v_gene: TRBV14
j_gene: TRBJ2-3
d_gene: NA
CDR3aa: CASSPTSGNTQYF
CDR3nt: TGTGCCAGCAGCCCAACCTCCGGGAATACGCAGTATTTT

abundance: few
len: 16
v_gene: TRBV20-1
j_gene: TRBJ2-7
d_gene: TRBD2
CDR3aa: CSALFLGTSGVYEQYF
CDR3nt: TGCAGTGCCCTATTCCTCGGGACTAGCGGGGTCTACGAGCAGTACTTC

abundance: few
len: 15
v_gene: TRBV10-1
j_gene: TRBJ2-2
d_gene: TRBD2
CDR3aa: CASSEEIAGPGELFF
CDR3nt: TGCGCCAGCAGTGAGGAGATAGCGGGACCCGGGGAGCTGTTTTTT

abundance: NA
len: 17
v_gene: TRBV6-1
j_gene: TRBJ1-5
d_gene: NA
CDR3aa: CASSLRPPSPGSQPQHF
CDR3nt: TGTGCCAGCAGCCTACGCCCTCCAAGCCCAGGGTCGCAGCCCCAGCATTTT

abundance: NA
len: 16
v_gene: TRBV5-4
j_gene: TRBJ1-4
d_gene: NA
CDR3aa: CASSAGLDATNEKLFF
CDR3nt: TGTGCCAGCAGCGCCGGCCTGGACGCAACTAATGAAAAACTGTTTTTT

abundance: NA
len: 14
v_gene: TRBV27
j_gene: TRBJ2-7
d_gene: NA
CDR3aa: CASSLYGAGPEQYF
CDR3nt: TGTGCCAGCAGTTTATACGGGGCAGGCCCCGAGCAGTACTTC

abundance: NA
len: 14
v_gene: TRBV12-3/TRBV12-4
j_gene: TRBJ1-5
d_gene: NA
CDR3aa: CASSLAHGNQPQHF
CDR3nt: TGTGCCAGCAGTTTGGCCCATGGCAATCAGCCCCAGCATTTT

abundance: NA
len: 15
v_gene: TRBV4-2
j_gene: TRBJ2-1
d_gene: TRBD1
CDR3aa: CASSHRDRVQDEQFF
CDR3nt: TGTGCCAGCAGCCACCGGGACAGAGTACAAGATGAGCAGTTCTTC

abundance: few
len: 15
v_gene: TRBV4-2
j_gene: TRBJ2-2
d_gene: NA
CDR3aa: CASSQVRANTGELFF
CDR3nt: TGTGCCAGCAGCCAAGTCAGGGCGAACACCGGGGAGCTGTTTTTT

abundance: few
len: 13
v_gene: TRBV10-3
j_gene: TRBJ1-1
d_gene: NA
CDR3aa: CAISATMNTEAFF
CDR3nt: TGTGCCATCAGTGCCACGATGAACACTGAAGCTTTCTTT

abundance: few
len: 13
v_gene: TRBV3-1
j_gene: TRBJ2-3
d_gene: NA
CDR3aa: CASSQERQDTQYF
CDR3nt: TGTGCCAGCAGCCAAGAGAGACAGGATACGCAGTATTTT

abundance: NA
len: 16
v_gene: TRBV5-1
j_gene: TRBJ2-5
d_gene: NA
CDR3aa: CASSLVGSQGVETQYF
CDR3nt: TGCGCCAGCAGCTTGGTGGGGAGCCAGGGAGTCGAGACCCAGTACTTC

abundance: NA
len: 18
v_gene: TRBV7-8
j_gene: TRBJ2-5
d_gene: NA
CDR3aa: CASSFRVGGADQQETQYF
CDR3nt: TGTGCCAGCAGCTTTCGGGTTGGCGGGGCCGACCAGCAAGAGACCCAGTACTTC

abundance: NA
len: 12
v_gene: TRBV28
j_gene: TRBJ1-6
d_gene: NA
CDR3aa: CASTAGNSPLHF
CDR3nt: TGTGCCAGCACCGCAGGGAATTCACCCCTCCACTTT

abundance: NA
len: 16
v_gene: TRBV29-1
j_gene: TRBJ1-5
d_gene: NA
CDR3aa: CSVLDPTRKSNQPQHF
CDR3nt: TGCAGCGTCCTAGATCCTACCCGTAAGAGCAATCAGCCCCAGCATTTT

abundance: few
len: 15
v_gene: TRBV4-3
j_gene: TRBJ1-1
d_gene: NA
CDR3aa: CASSQDRYQNTEAFF
CDR3nt: TGCGCCAGCAGCCAAGATAGGTACCAGAACACTGAAGCTTTCTTT

abundance: few
len: 14
v_gene: TRBV7-7
j_gene: TRBJ2-1
d_gene: TRBD2
CDR3aa: CASSSGTRDNEQFF
CDR3nt: TGTGCTAGCAGCTCCGGGACTAGAGACAATGAGCAGTTCTTC

abundance: NA
len: 12
v_gene: TRBV20-1
j_gene: TRBJ2-1
d_gene: NA
CDR3aa: CSLGQLGNEQFF
CDR3nt: TGCAGTCTCGGACAGTTGGGAAATGAGCAGTTCTTC

abundance: NA
len: 16
v_gene: TRBV4-1
j_gene: TRBJ2-1
d_gene: TRBD1
CDR3aa: CASSHAGQGVDNEQFF
CDR3nt: TGCGCCAGCAGCCACGCGGGACAGGGGGTGGACAATGAGCAGTTCTTC

abundance: NA
len: 16
v_gene: TRBV2
j_gene: TRBJ2-1
d_gene: TRBD2
CDR3aa: CASRADRLAGWHEQFF
CDR3nt: TGTGCCAGCAGAGCCGACCGACTAGCGGGATGGCATGAGCAGTTCTTC

abundance: few
len: 15
v_gene: TRBV7-6
j_gene: TRBJ2-3
d_gene: NA
CDR3aa: CASSPSPGGTDTQYF
CDR3nt: TGTGCCAGCAGCCCTAGCCCGGGCGGCACAGATACGCAGTATTTT

abundance: NA
len: 14
v_gene: TRBV5-6
j_gene: TRBJ2-3
d_gene: NA
CDR3aa: CASSFSTGTDTQYF
CDR3nt: TGTGCCAGCAGCTTTTCGACAGGAACAGATACGCAGTATTTT

abundance: NA
len: 14
v_gene: TRBV29-1
j_gene: TRBJ2-5
d_gene: NA
CDR3aa: CSVEDWGLRETQYF
CDR3nt: TGCAGCGTTGAAGATTGGGGGCTGCGAGAGACCCAGTACTTC

abundance: NA
len: 16
v_gene: TRBV5-5
j_gene: TRBJ2-1
d_gene: NA
CDR3aa: CASSLESGETHNEQFF
CDR3nt: TGTGCCAGCAGCTTGGAATCTGGTGAAACCCACAATGAGCAGTTCTTC

abundance: NA
len: 15
v_gene: TRBV27
j_gene: TRBJ2-7
d_gene: NA
CDR3aa: CASSPRDLDFGEQYF
CDR3nt: TGTGCCAGCAGCCCAAGGGACCTAGACTTCGGCGAGCAGTACTTC

abundance: few
len: 15
v_gene: TRBV6-2/TRBV6-3
j_gene: TRBJ2-1
d_gene: TRBD2
CDR3aa: CASSFLTSGDNEQFF
CDR3nt: TGTGCCAGCAGTTTTCTAACTAGCGGGGACAATGAGCAGTTCTTC

abundance: few
len: 14
v_gene: TRBV13
j_gene: TRBJ1-2
d_gene: NA
CDR3aa: CASSARGDINGYTF
CDR3nt: TGTGCCAGCAGCGCCCGAGGAGATATCAATGGCTACACCTTC

abundance: NA
len: 14
v_gene: TRBV12-3/TRBV12-4
j_gene: TRBJ2-5
d_gene: TRBD2
CDR3aa: CASSPTSGKETQYF
CDR3nt: TGTGCCAGCAGCCCAACTAGCGGGAAAGAGACCCAGTACTTC

abundance: few
len: 15
v_gene: TRBV12-3/TRBV12-4
j_gene: TRBJ1-5
d_gene: NA
CDR3aa: CASSFPGATNQPQHF
CDR3nt: TGTGCCAGCAGTTTTCCGGGGGCGACGAATCAGCCCCAGCATTTT